One sample yielded the 27 T cell receptor beta chains listed below, sequenced in a study of blood T cell repertoires in COVID-19. Here immunoSEQ multiplex PCR was the method, and the copy in TCRdb shows in-frame clones only, minus some. The data contain approximately 300,000 clones, approximately 92% of them singletons. The source material was peripheral blood. These receptors came from a woman younger than 45 with COVID-19, enrolled during active disease.

The CDR3 sequence is CAISIQDNQPQHF. The CDR3 DNA sequence: TGTGCCATCAGTATCCAGGACAATCAGCCCCAGCATTTT. The chain carries TRBV10-3 and TRBJ1-5; D not resolved. Trimming removed 5 bases at V and 3 bases at J, with 8 bases between. CDR3 length equals 13 residues. CDR1 ENHRY and CDR2 SYGVKD come from the germline V gene.

The rearrangement links TRBV4-1 to TRBJ1-6; D is uncertain. Trimming shortened V by 1 base and J by 10 bases, and 11 bases separated the two germline ends. Germline CDR1 MGHRA, CDR2 YSYEKL. This CDR3 contains 14 residues. CDR3 amino acids: CASSQVPSGSPLHF. The CDR3 DNA reads as TGCGCCAGCAGCCAAGTCCCTTCGGGGTCACCCCTCCACTTT.

The chain joins TRBV20-1 to TRBJ2-1; D perhaps matches TRBD2 (6 bases). The CDR3 is 16 amino acids. Germline-derived CDR1 and CDR2 are DFQATT and SNEGSKA (reference sequence). Trimming took 3 bases from V and 0 from J, leaving 15 bases between them. CDR3 sequence reads: CSASSGLQSSYNEQFF. CDR3 DNA: TGCAGTGCTAGTTCGGGACTCCAGAGCTCCTACAATGAGCAGTTCTTC.

The rearrangement joins TRBV28 to TRBJ2-2; 11 nucleotides agree with TRBD2. Germline CDR1 reads MDHEN; CDR2 reads SYDVKM. The CDR3 is 19 residues long. V shed 7 bases, J shed 4 bases, and the junction held 17 bases outside the gene matches. The CDR3 bases are TGTGCCAGCACCGGGGCAGGAGCAACTAGCGGGAGAGGCACCGGGGAGCTGTTTTTT. Translated, it gives CASTGAGATSGRGTGELFF.

The chain joins TRBV2 to TRBJ2-2; 7 bases fit TRBD2. This CDR3 has 13 residues. Germline CDR1 SNHLY, CDR2 FYNNEI. With 7 bases clipped from V and 5 bases from J, the junction kept 4 bases outside the gene matches. The CDR3, as DNA: TGTGCCAGCATAAGGACTAGAACCGGGGAGCTGTTTTTT. Its protein product is CASIRTRTGELFF.

This chain uses TRBV7-2 with TRBJ2-5, with D possibly TRBD1 on 5 matching bases. Germline CDR1 SGHTA, CDR2 FQGNSA. V shed 1 base and J shed 9 bases, with 12 bases lying between them. The CDR3 is 13 residues long. This CDR3 is CASSLESGWAQYF. The DNA of the CDR3 is TGTGCCAGCAGCTTAGAGTCAGGGTGGGCCCAGTACTTC.

The chain is built from TRBV6-6 and TRBJ2-7; tentative D call: TRBD2 (8 bases). The V and J ends lost 7 bases and 7 bases respectively, with 14 bases between them. Germline CDR1 reads MNHNY; CDR2 reads SVGAGI (reference sequence). The CDR3 length is 12 residues. The CDR3 region is CASTRGGQEQYF. Written as DNA, the CDR3 is TGTGCCAGCACCCGGGGGGGACAGGAGCAGTACTTC.

The chain uses TRBV14 and TRBJ1-1, with a possible D match to TRBD1 (5 bases). The CDR3 spans 13 residues. V lost 4 bases to trimming and J lost 0 bases, with 6 bases between them. Germline V CDR1 and CDR2: SGHDN, FVKESK. The CDR3 region is CASSRTLNTEAFF. CDR3 bases: TGTGCCAGCAGCCGGACACTGAACACTGAAGCTTTCTTT.

V and J are TRBV19 and TRBJ2-3; possible D gene TRBD1, 5 bases. V lost 3 bases to trimming and J lost 4 bases, with 11 bases between them. The CDR3 has 14 residues. Germline CDR1 is LNHDA and CDR2 is SQIVND (reference sequence). Here the CDR3 reads CASSIVTDSDTQYF. In DNA form, the CDR3 reads TGTGCCAGTAGTATTGTGACAGACTCAGATACGCAGTATTTT.

The V and J genes are TRBV11-2 and TRBJ2-3, with D maybe TRBD1 (5 bases). CDR3 length: 14 residues. Looked up from germline, CDR1 is SGHAT and CDR2 is FQNNGV. V was shortened by 3 bases and J by 5 bases, with 12 bases between the two germline ends. CDR3 protein: CASSFGRAIDTQYF. The CDR3 nucleotides are TGTGCCAGCAGCTTCGGCAGGGCGATAGATACGCAGTATTTT.

The chain couples TRBV9 to TRBJ1-5; D is perhaps TRBD1 (5 bases). Trimming took off 3 bases at V and 7 bases at J, with 14 bases between the two ends. This CDR3 is built from 14 residues. Looked up from germline, CDR1 is SGDLS and CDR2 is YYNGEE. CDR3: CASSAGTLGQPQHF. DNA of the CDR3: TGTGCCAGCAGCGCCGGGACTCTCGGACAGCCCCAGCATTTT.

The CDR3 protein is CASSASSTYNEQFF. CDR3 bases: TGTGCCAGCAGTGCCTCCTCTACCTACAATGAGCAGTTCTTC. This chain links TRBV2 with TRBJ2-1; D gene unclear. Looked up from germline, CDR1 is SNHLY and CDR2 is FYNNEI. CDR3 length equals 14 residues. V was clipped by 4 bases and J by 2 bases, with 9 bases between them.

The chain is built from TRBV15 and TRBJ1-5; D is uncertain. Looked up from germline, CDR1 is LNHNV and CDR2 is YYDKDF (reference sequence). Trimming shortened V by 1 base and J by 7 bases, and 8 bases separated the two germline ends. CDR3 size: 13 residues. The DNA for the CDR3 is TGTGCCACCAGCAGAGTTACATACCAGCCCCAGCATTTT. Encoded protein: CATSRVTYQPQHF.

The chain combines TRBV7-2 with TRBJ2-1; a possible D gene is TRBD2 (5 bases). The CDR3 sequence is 14 residues long. CDR1 is SGHTA and CDR2 is FQGNSA in the germline V gene. The V end was cut by 4 bases, the J end by 9 bases, with 16 bases between. Written as DNA, the CDR3 is TGTGCCAGCAGCTCAACTCGAGGGATCAGTGAGCAGTTCTTC. It translates to CASSSTRGISEQFF.

This chain uses TRBV11-2 with TRBJ2-1; 9 bases map to TRBD2. CDR1 and CDR2 from the germline V gene are SGHAT and FQNNGV. Germline trimming cut 0 bases from V and 9 bases from J; bases unmatched to any gene: 12. This CDR3 has 17 residues. The CDR3 reads CASSLDSGRALPPEQFF. The CDR3 bases are TGTGCCAGCAGCTTAGATAGCGGGAGAGCCCTCCCTCCTGAGCAGTTCTTC. The full variable domain, its missing parts supplied by reference TRBV11-2 and TRBJ2-1, is EAGVAQSPRYKIIEKRQSVAFWCNPISGHATLYWYQQILGQGPKLLIQFQNNGVVDDSQLPKDRFSAERLKGVDSTLKIQPAKLEDSAVYLCASSLDSGRALPPEQFFGPGTRLTVL.

This sequence joins TRBV4-1 and TRBJ1-1; a possible D gene is TRBD1 (6 bases). The length of the CDR3 is 15 residues. CDR1 MGHRA and CDR2 YSYEKL come from the germline V gene. The V end lost 0 bases, the J end lost 0 bases, and 8 bases lay between the germline ends. The chain's CDR3 is CASSQDGQLNTEAFF. CDR3 DNA: TGCGCCAGCAGCCAAGATGGACAGTTGAACACTGAAGCTTTCTTT.

V and J are TRBV5-6 and TRBJ2-7, with D unresolved. The length of the CDR3 is 13 residues. V was pared by 1 base and J by 3 bases, with 8 bases between. The germline V gene has CDR1 SGHDT and CDR2 YYEEEE. The DNA of the CDR3 is TGTGCCAGCAGCTTGAGACTCCTCTACGAGCAGTACTTC. Translating gives CASSLRLLYEQYF. The whole variable domain, remainder taken from reference TRBV5-6 and TRBJ2-7, is DAGVTQSPTHLIKTRGQQVTLRCSPKSGHDTVSWYQQALGQGPQFIFQYYEEEERQRGNFPDRFSGHQFPNYSSELNVNALLLGDSALYLCASSLRLLYEQYFGPGTRLTVT.

A few counts support this clone. The V call is TRBV10-3, the J call TRBJ2-1; 13 nucleotides align to TRBD2. The trim removed 2 bases at V and 7 bases at J, leaving 8 bases unmatched. This CDR3 has 17 residues. Germline V gene data show CDR1 as ENHRY and CDR2 as SYGVKD. The DNA for the CDR3 is TGTGCCATCAGTGAGGGGGGACTAGCGGGGCGTCGAAATGAGCAGTTCTTC. The encoded protein is CAISEGGLAGRRNEQFF.

This clone was seen only once. This chain joins TRBV6-2 or TRBV6-3 and TRBJ2-1; unclear D gene. This CDR3 has 13 amino acids. Trimming removed 6 bases from V and 3 bases from J, with 9 bases in between. The germline CDR1 and CDR2 sequences are MNHEY and SVGEGT. The CDR3 protein is CASSRTVYNEQFF. The CDR3 nucleotides read TGTGCCAGCAGCAGAACAGTCTACAATGAGCAGTTCTTC.

The chain has TRBV6-1 and TRBJ2-1; 7 positions match TRBD1. V shed 2 bases and J 8 bases; nucleotides not matched to a gene: 9. This CDR3 has 15 amino acids. CDR1 is MNHNS, CDR2 SASEGT, per germline. The CDR3 protein is CASSEWRQGVDEQFF. The CDR3 bases are TGTGCCAGCAGTGAATGGCGTCAGGGGGTCGATGAGCAGTTCTTC.

The chain is built from TRBV4-1 and TRBJ2-5, with TRBD2 identical over 11 bases. J lost 3 bases, V lost 0 bases, and 6 bases had no gene match. The CDR3 has 17 amino acids. CDR1 and CDR2 from the germline V gene are MGHRA and YSYEKL. In DNA, the CDR3 is TGCGCCAGCAGCCAAGATACGACTAGCGGGGTAGAAGAGACCCAGTACTTC. This codes for CASSQDTTSGVEETQYF.

The chain uses TRBV6-2 or TRBV6-3 and TRBJ1-5; D remains ambiguous. This CDR3 contains 14 residues. The V end was cut by 2 bases, the J end by 2 bases, with 7 bases between. Germline-derived CDR1 and CDR2 are MNHEY and SVGEGT. The CDR3 spells CASSYEAGNQPQHF. The CDR3, as DNA: TGTGCCAGCAGTTACGAGGCAGGCAATCAGCCCCAGCATTTT.

CDR3 loop: CASSRLAGGNTGELFF. The CDR3 DNA sequence: TGTGCCAGCAGCCGCCTAGCGGGAGGTAACACCGGGGAGCTGTTTTTT. The chain uses TRBV3-1 (or the pseudogene TRBV3-2) and TRBJ2-2; 11 nucleotides agree with TRBD2. The CDR3 covers 16 residues. The germline gives CDR1 LGHDT, CDR2 YNNKEL (reference sequence). Trimming at V came to 4 bases and at J to 2 bases, leaving 3 bases not matched to a gene.

This clone was seen once. The chain uses TRBV13 and TRBJ1-4, with 7 bases aligning to TRBD1. Germline V CDR1 and CDR2: PRHDT, FYEKMQ (reference sequence). The CDR3 totals 15 residues. V was clipped by 2 bases and J by 8 bases; unmatched bases: 8. DNA of the CDR3: TGTGCCAGCAGCTTAACCGGGACAGACGACGAAAAACTGTTTTTT. This encodes CASSLTGTDDEKLFF.

The V and J genes are TRBV21-1 and TRBJ2-5; the listed D gene, TRBD2, was not tested against the DNA. TRBV21-1 is designated a pseudogene. There are 15 residues in the CDR3. The CDR3 DNA follows: TGTGCCAGCAGGCTAGGCTCTAGCGGGAGGGCGGCCCAGTACTTC. Residues: CASRLGSSGRAAQYF.

This clone occurred once. The V call is TRBV5-1, the J call TRBJ2-5; possible D gene TRBD2, 5 bases. Trimming took 1 base from V and 2 from J, leaving 12 bases between them. The CDR3 contains 15 residues. Germline V CDR1 and CDR2: SGHRS, YFSETQ. The CDR3 DNA reads TGCGCCAGCAGCTTGAACCCTACTAGGCAAGAGACCCAGTACTTC. Protein: CASSLNPTRQETQYF.

The chain combines TRBV5-5 with TRBJ2-5, with 9 bases that match TRBD2. Germline values: CDR1 SGHKS, CDR2 YYEKEE (reference sequence). This CDR3 spans 13 amino acids. With V trimmed by 4 bases and J by 4 bases, 2 bases remained unmatched. CDR3 in DNA: TGTGCCAGCAGCCTTAGCGGGAGAGAGACCCAGTACTTC. It yields the protein CASSLSGRETQYF. Looking up the rest from reference TRBV5-5 and TRBJ2-5 gives the full variable domain: DAGVTQSPTHLIKTRGQQVTLRCSPISGHKSVSWYQQVLGQGPQFIFQYYEKEERGRGNFPDRFSARQFPNYSSELNVNALLLGDSALYLCASSLSGRETQYFGPGTRLLVL.